These 10 T cell receptor beta chains were all obtained from the same sample, sequenced in a study of T cells in Graves' hyperthyroidism and ophthalmopathy. Amplified TCR beta CDR3 regions derived from RNA transcripts. First-round RT-PCR of the TCR CDR3 relied on the HTBI primer set. TCRdb called the multiplex PCR reads again in MiXCR, with one record for every CDR3 protein. Seen here are 75,000 to 100,000 distinct CDR3 sequences, over 50% observed once, and the top ten hold 25% to 30%. The sample consisted of blood. The receptor set was obtained from a woman aged 40 to 50 with Graves' hyperthyroidism.

The chain employs TRBV7-3 and TRBJ2-7; 8 bases line up with TRBD1. Trimming removed 3 bases from V and 2 bases from J; junction bases left unmatched: 3. The CDR3 has 14 residues. CDR1 is SGHTA, CDR2 FQGTGA, per germline. The CDR3 region has the DNA TGTGCCAGCAGCTTGACAGGGGACACCTACGAGCAGTACTTC. This translates into CASSLTGDTYEQYF.

The V and J genes are TRBV20-1 and TRBJ2-5; TRBD2 matches at 15 bases. After removal of 5 bases from V and 0 bases from J, the junction contained 4 bases not matched to a gene. Germline lookup yields CDR1 DFQATT and CDR2 SNEGSKA (reference sequence). The CDR3 has 16 residues. The DNA of the CDR3 is TGCAGTGCTGGACTAGCGGGAGGGCCAGACCAAGAGACCCAGTACTTC. Protein product: CSAGLAGGPDQETQYF.

This sequence joins TRBV24-1 and TRBJ2-7; a weak D match, TRBD1 (5 bases). Germline CDR1 reads KGHDR; CDR2 reads SFDVKD. Deletions cut 3 bases from V and 5 bases from J, with 10 bases between. This CDR3 comprises 13 residues. This CDR3 reads CATSDGAGHEQYF. DNA for the CDR3: TGTGCCACCAGTGATGGGGCTGGGCACGAGCAGTACTTC.

The chain uses TRBV7-2 and TRBJ2-7, with TRBD2 identical over 12 bases. The trim removed 5 bases at V and 8 bases at J, leaving 13 bases unmatched. Germline loops: CDR1 SGHTA, CDR2 FQGNSA. This CDR3 is built from 16 residues. CDR3 region: CASSQGQTSGSGQQYF. CDR3 bases: TGTGCCAGCAGCCAAGGTCAGACTAGCGGGAGTGGGCAGCAGTACTTC.

The V and J genes are TRBV9 and TRBJ1-4; 7 bases are a match to TRBD1. The J segment lost 8 bases and the V segment lost 0 bases, leaving 7 bases of the junction unmatched. The CDR3 is 15 residues long. The V gene's germline CDR1 is SGDLS and CDR2 YYNGEE. The CDR3 protein is CASSVAGTADEKLFF. As DNA, the CDR3 is TGTGCCAGCAGCGTAGCCGGGACAGCGGACGAAAAACTGTTTTTT.

The J gene is TRBJ1-1, the V gene TRBV2; D gene uncertain. The CDR3 runs to 12 residues. Between the trimmed V and J ends, which lost 4 bases and 5 bases, there was a span of 8 bases. The germline gives CDR1 SNHLY, CDR2 FYNNEI. The CDR3 sequence: CASSARRTEAFF. CDR3 in DNA: TGTGCCAGCAGTGCTAGAAGGACTGAAGCTTTCTTT.

This clonotype was found once. A much more abundant neighbour one base away suggests this may be a read error. This chain's CDR3 is CASSYWVVTNTGELFF. CDR3 DNA: TGTGCCAGCAGCTACTGGGTTGTGACGAACACCGGGGAGCTGTTTTTT. J is TRBJ2-2 and V is TRBV11-3; D is unclear. This CDR3 spans 16 amino acids. Germline values: CDR1 SGHNT, CDR2 YENEEA. V lost 4 bases and J 0 bases, leaving 12 bases between the germline ends.

To note about this clonotype: In this CDR3 the conserved last residue, phenylalanine or tryptophan, is missing, so a read error is likely. This chain uses TRBV3-1 with TRBJ1-1; D might be TRBD1 (5 bases). V lost 0 bases and J lost 0, with 11 bases in between. In germline, CDR1 is LGHDT, CDR2 YNNKEL (reference sequence). The CDR3 loop spans 16 amino acids. Written as DNA, the CDR3 is TGTGCCAGCAGCCAAGATCTGGGGGGTCTGAACACTGAAGCTTTCTCT. Translated: CASSQDLGGLNTEAFS.

This clonotype was recorded many times. V and J are TRBV4-2 and TRBJ2-2; TRBD1 matches 7 bases. In germline, CDR1 is LGHNA, CDR2 YNFKEQ. The CDR3 has 15 residues. With 5 bases clipped from V and 5 bases from J, the junction kept 8 bases outside the gene matches. The CDR3 reads CASSGGDSWTGELFF. CDR3 nucleotides: TGTGCCAGCAGCGGTGGGGACAGTTGGACCGGGGAGCTGTTTTTT.

The sample holds many counts of this clonotype. The chain couples TRBV7-2 to TRBJ1-2; D unresolved. Trimming left V 5 bases short and J 7 bases short, with 17 bases between. The CDR3 consists of 14 residues. CDR1 and CDR2 from the germline V gene are SGHTA and FQGNSA. CDR3 nucleotides: TGTGCCAGCAGCCCCCTAGGCGCGGGGAGTGGCTACACCTTC. It specifies CASSPLGAGSGYTF.